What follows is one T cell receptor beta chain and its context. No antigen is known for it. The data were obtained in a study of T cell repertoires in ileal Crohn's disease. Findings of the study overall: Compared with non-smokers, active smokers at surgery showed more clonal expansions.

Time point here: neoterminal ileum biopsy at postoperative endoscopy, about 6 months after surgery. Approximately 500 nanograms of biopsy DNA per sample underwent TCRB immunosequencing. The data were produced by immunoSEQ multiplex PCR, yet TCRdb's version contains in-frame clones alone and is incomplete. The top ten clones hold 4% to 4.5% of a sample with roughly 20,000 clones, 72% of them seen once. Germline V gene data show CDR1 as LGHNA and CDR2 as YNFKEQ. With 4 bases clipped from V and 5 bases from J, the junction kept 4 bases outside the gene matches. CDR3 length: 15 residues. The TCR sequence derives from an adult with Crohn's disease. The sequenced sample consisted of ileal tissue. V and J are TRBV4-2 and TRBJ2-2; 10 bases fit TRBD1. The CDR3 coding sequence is TGTGCCAGCAGCCCTAGACAGGGGGCAACCGGGGAGCTGTTTTTT. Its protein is CASSPRQGATGELFF.